One sample yielded the 29 T cell receptor beta chains listed below, sequenced in a study of shared clonotypes between healthy human individuals. Clones were sequenced by immunoSEQ multiplex PCR, and TCRdb holds only the in-frame ones, with some missing. The sample consists of roughly 1.5 million clones, nearly 99% of them appearing once. The sequencing sample was made of naive CD4+ T cells sorted from blood. Subset given: CD45RA+ positively selected. These receptors all come from a man aged 25 to 40 in good health.

The chain uses TRBV5-1 and TRBJ2-3; D unclear. This CDR3 contains 15 residues. Germline V gene data show CDR1 as SGHRS and CDR2 as YFSETQ. The V end was cut by 0 bases, the J end by 1 base, with 9 bases between. CDR3 sequence reads: CASSLAVKRTDTQYF. In DNA form, the CDR3 reads TGCGCCAGCAGCTTGGCCGTAAAGCGCACAGATACGCAGTATTTT.

This clone is a singleton in its sample. The V gene is TRBV5-1, the J gene TRBJ1-1; D remains ambiguous. Trimming shortened V by 4 bases and J by 1 base, and 8 bases separated the two germline ends. Germline V gene lookup returns CDR1 SGHRS and CDR2 YFSETQ. The CDR3 covers 13 residues. The CDR3 coding sequence is TGCGCCAGCAGCCCAGGCGCGAACACTGAAGCTTTCTTT. Its protein is CASSPGANTEAFF.

The chain has TRBV5-6 and TRBJ1-2, with 9 bases identical to TRBD1. CDR3 size: 14 residues. The J segment lost 3 bases and the V segment lost 0 bases, leaving 0 bases of the junction unmatched. Germline V CDR1 and CDR2: SGHDT, YYEEEE. CDR3 region: CASSLDRGHYGYTF. The CDR3 DNA reads TGTGCCAGCAGCTTGGACAGGGGGCACTATGGCTACACCTTC.

In its sample, this clone was seen once. Distinct nucleotide sequences in the sample also encode this CDR3. The rearrangement uses TRBV5-4 and TRBJ2-1; 10 bases line up with TRBD2. The CDR3 runs to 13 residues. V was pared by 5 bases and J by 7 bases, with 3 bases of the junction left unmatched. Germline V gene sequence: CDR1 SGHNT, CDR2 YYREEE (reference sequence). The CDR3 region has the DNA TGTGCCAGCAGTCTAGCGGGAGTTAATGAGCAGTTCTTC. Translated, it gives CASSLAGVNEQFF.

The J gene is TRBJ2-5, the V gene TRBV18; 7 bases match TRBD2. The CDR3 runs to 14 residues. Germline assignment: CDR1 KGHSH and CDR2 LQKENI. V shed 1 base, J shed 2 bases, and the junction held 1 base outside the gene matches. This chain's CDR3 is CASSPQAGQETQYF. DNA of the CDR3: TGTGCCAGCTCACCACAAGCGGGACAAGAGACCCAGTACTTC.

The rearrangement uses TRBV5-4 and TRBJ1-2; 9 nucleotides agree with TRBD1. CDR1 is SGHNT, CDR2 YYREEE, per germline (reference sequence). The CDR3 is 13 residues long. Trimming removed 5 bases from V and 7 bases from J; junction bases left unmatched: 6. The CDR3 DNA follows: TGTGCCAGCAGGATCCGGGACAGGGCTGGCTACACCTTC. This encodes CASRIRDRAGYTF.

Worth noting for this clone: The sample contains more than one DNA sequence encoding this CDR3. V and J are TRBV5-1 and TRBJ2-5, with D perhaps TRBD1 (6 bases). V lost 1 base to trimming and J lost 4 bases, with 11 bases between them. This CDR3 spans 14 amino acids. Germline V gene data show CDR1 as SGHRS and CDR2 as YFSETQ. The CDR3 reads CASSLLQGGETQYF. CDR3 in DNA: TGCGCCAGCAGCTTGCTTCAAGGGGGAGAGACCCAGTACTTC.

Comment on this clone: This specimen includes other DNA sequences encoding the same CDR3. The chain links TRBV5-4 to TRBJ2-7; the match to TRBD2 covers 9 bases. CDR1 is SGHNT, CDR2 YYREEE, per germline (reference sequence). The ends lost 0 bases at V and 0 bases at J; junction bases unmatched: 4. The length of the CDR3 is 16 residues. This chain's CDR3 is CASSLGASGTSYEQYF. The CDR3 region has the DNA TGTGCCAGCAGCTTGGGCGCTAGCGGGACCTCCTACGAGCAGTACTTC.

The rearrangement uses TRBV18 and TRBJ1-1; the D is unclear. V shed 3 bases and J shed 5 bases, with 16 bases lying between them. The CDR3 is 15 residues long. CDR1 and CDR2 from the germline V gene are KGHSH and LQKENI. CDR3 region: CASSPILVRETEAFF. The CDR3 nucleotides read TGTGCCAGCTCACCGATCCTCGTGAGGGAAACTGAAGCTTTCTTT.

J is TRBJ2-7 and V is TRBV10-2; D might be TRBD2 (6 bases). Trimming removed 5 bases from V and 4 bases from J, with 15 bases in between. The CDR3 runs 14 residues. The V gene's germline CDR1 is WSHSY and CDR2 SAAADI. Written as DNA, the CDR3 is TGCGCCAGCAGTTTAACAGGCGGGACTTACGAGCAGTACTTC. It translates to CASSLTGGTYEQYF.

This rearrangement joins TRBV7-2 to TRBJ1-1; the D is unclear. The CDR3 length is 13 residues. Germline CDR1 and CDR2: SGHTA and FQGNSA. Trimming shortened V by 5 bases and J by 4 bases, and 11 bases separated the two germline ends. The CDR3 loop reads CASSLDGVTEAFF. The CDR3 region has the DNA TGTGCCAGCAGCCTAGACGGGGTCACTGAAGCTTTCTTT.

This chain joins TRBV28 and TRBJ2-7; D might be TRBD2 (5 bases). The germline gives CDR1 MDHEN, CDR2 SYDVKM. The CDR3 sequence is 13 residues long. V dropped 7 bases and J dropped 0 bases, with 10 bases sitting between them. The CDR3 loop is CASIHSASYEQYF. In DNA, the CDR3 is TGTGCCAGCATTCATAGCGCCTCCTACGAGCAGTACTTC. The full variable domain, in which reference TRBV28 and TRBJ2-7 provide the parts outside the CDR3, is DVKVTQSSRYLVKRTGEKVFLECVQDMDHENMFWYRQDPGLGLRLIYFSYDVKMKEKGDIPEGYSVSREKKERFSLILESASTNQTSMYLCASIHSASYEQYFGPGTRLTVT.

The chain combines TRBV10-3 with TRBJ2-7; TRBD1 agrees at 8 bases. V lost 4 bases to trimming and J lost 4 bases; unmatched junction nucleotides: 9. Germline V gene sequence: CDR1 ENHRY, CDR2 SYGVKD. This CDR3 has 15 amino acids. CDR3 DNA: TGTGCCATCAGTGCTCAAGAACAGGGGGTTTACGAGCAGTACTTC. Translated: CAISAQEQGVYEQYF.

The chain joins TRBV7-3 to TRBJ2-7; 13 bases match TRBD2. There are 16 residues in the CDR3. The germline gives CDR1 SGHTA, CDR2 FQGTGA. V lost 0 bases to trimming and J lost 6 bases; unmatched junction nucleotides: 5. DNA for the CDR3: TGTGCCAGCAGCTTAACGCCCGGACTAGCGGGGGCCGAGCAGTACTTC. Its protein product is CASSLTPGLAGAEQYF.

The rearrangement joins TRBV25-1 to TRBJ1-2, with 8 positions matching TRBD1. This CDR3 is built from 13 residues. The germline V gene encodes CDR1 MGHDK and CDR2 SYGVNS. J was trimmed by 8 bases and V by 8 bases; bases with no gene match: 10. CDR3 in amino acids: CASSHRQGSGYTF. As DNA, the CDR3 is TGTGCCAGCTCACACCGACAGGGGAGCGGCTACACCTTC.

This chain uses TRBV7-2 with TRBJ2-1; 10 nucleotides agree with TRBD2. Trimming took 3 bases from V and 0 from J; bases not matched to a gene: 8. This CDR3 comprises 18 residues. The germline V gene has CDR1 SGHTA and CDR2 FQGNSA. In DNA, the CDR3 is TGTGCCAGCAGCTTTTTTAGCGGGAGGCTGAGCTCCTACAATGAGCAGTTCTTC. Its protein is CASSFFSGRLSSYNEQFF.

The chain is built from TRBV7-9 and TRBJ2-7, with D unresolved. The V gene lost 1 base and the J gene lost 5 bases, with 3 bases spanning the gap. This CDR3 is 11 amino acids long. Looked up from germline, CDR1 is SEHNR and CDR2 is FQNEAQ (reference sequence). The CDR3 bases are TGTGCCAGCAGCTTAGAGGACGAGCAGTACTTC. This sequence encodes CASSLEDEQYF.

The genes are TRBV6-1 and TRBJ2-7; D perhaps matches TRBD1 (5 bases). This CDR3 is built from 14 residues. Trimming removed 2 bases from V and 4 bases from J, with 12 bases in between. CDR1 and CDR2 from the germline V gene are MNHNS and SASEGT. The CDR3: CASSELGQVYEQYF. The DNA of the CDR3 is TGTGCCAGCAGTGAACTGGGGCAGGTGTACGAGCAGTACTTC.

With regard to this clone: Other DNA sequences in the sample encode the same CDR3. The chain carries TRBV18 and TRBJ2-7; D is possibly TRBD2 (5 bases). V dropped 3 bases and J dropped 1 base, with 7 bases sitting between them. Germline loops: CDR1 KGHSH, CDR2 LQKENI. The CDR3 length is 13 residues. The CDR3 coding sequence is TGTGCCAGCTCACCGCCGGGATCCTACGAGCAGTACTTC. Translation gives CASSPPGSYEQYF.

The rearrangement links TRBV5-4 to TRBJ1-1, with D uncertain. Germline V gives CDR1 SGHNT, CDR2 YYREEE (reference sequence). The CDR3 extends over 13 amino acids. V was cut by 4 bases and J by 3 bases, with 10 bases left in between. The CDR3 region is CASSPRADTEAFF. The DNA of the CDR3 is TGTGCCAGCAGCCCCCGGGCAGACACTGAAGCTTTCTTT.

V gene TRBV5-5 combines with J gene TRBJ2-7, with 9 nucleotides matching TRBD1. Germline CDR1 SGHKS, CDR2 YYEKEE (reference sequence). The CDR3 has 20 amino acids. V gave up 2 bases and J gave up 2 bases; unmatched junction bases: 20. The CDR3 nucleotides read TGTGCCAGCAGCTTTCGAACCGGGACAGGGCATATAAGCGTGACCTACGAGCAGTACTTC. Protein: CASSFRTGTGHISVTYEQYF.

This clone has just one count. The chain has TRBV28 and TRBJ2-7; D gene uncertain. Germline CDR1 reads MDHEN; CDR2 reads SYDVKM. This CDR3 has 12 residues. Trimming took 6 bases from V and 6 from J, leaving 12 bases between them. This CDR3 reads CASSPYFPEQYF. In nucleotides, the CDR3 is TGTGCCAGCAGCCCCTATTTTCCCGAGCAGTACTTC.

The chain recombines TRBV5-1 with TRBJ2-4; 7 nucleotides agree with TRBD2. Germline trimming cut 3 bases from V and 0 bases from J; bases unmatched to any gene: 3. This CDR3 has 15 amino acids. Germline V CDR1 and CDR2: SGHRS, YFSETQ. The CDR3 DNA reads as TGCGCCAGCAGCTGGTTAGCGGGAGCCAAAAACATTCAGTACTTC. Translation: CASSWLAGAKNIQYF. The full variable domain, in which reference TRBV5-1 and TRBJ2-4 provide the parts outside the CDR3, is KAGVTQTPRYLIKTRGQQVTLSCSPISGHRSVSWYQQTPGQGLQFLFEYFSETQRNKGNFPGRFSGRQFSNSRSEMNVSTLELGDSALYLCASSWLAGAKNIQYFGAGTRLSVL.

This rearrangement joins TRBV6-6 to TRBJ2-7; 12 positions match TRBD2. This CDR3 is built from 13 residues. Germline V lookup: CDR1 MNHNY, CDR2 SVGAGI (reference sequence). Trimming removed 6 bases from V and 3 bases from J; junction bases left unmatched: 0. CDR3 loop: CASRLAGGYEQYF. The CDR3 DNA reads as TGTGCCAGCAGACTAGCGGGAGGCTACGAGCAGTACTTC.

The genes are TRBV6-6 and TRBJ2-7, with 8 bases lining up with TRBD1. The CDR3 contains 16 residues. In germline, CDR1 is MNHNY, CDR2 SVGAGI (reference sequence). Losses at the gene ends were 2 bases for V and 6 bases for J; bases not matched to a gene: 12. This CDR3 reads CASSYRQGRAYGEQYF. The CDR3 DNA is TGTGCCAGCAGTTACCGACAGGGGCGCGCTTACGGCGAGCAGTACTTC.

The CDR3 spells CASSQDGTAMNTEAFF. CDR3 coding DNA: TGCGCCAGCAGCCAAGATGGCACAGCCATGAACACTGAAGCTTTCTTT. V is TRBV4-1 and J is TRBJ1-1, with unresolved D. The CDR3 sequence is 16 residues long. Trimming cost V 0 bases and J 0 bases, with 11 bases left between them. Germline V lookup: CDR1 MGHRA, CDR2 YSYEKL.

To note about this clone: The sample has other DNA sequences that encode this CDR3 too. The V gene is TRBV7-2, the J gene TRBJ2-2; possibly TRBD2 for D (5 bases). The CDR3 totals 13 residues. Germline V gives CDR1 SGHTA, CDR2 FQGNSA. The V gene lost 1 base and the J gene lost 8 bases, with 8 bases spanning the gap. CDR3 DNA sequence: TGTGCCAGCAGCTTAGTGGCGGGTGGGGAGCTGTTTTTT. Protein: CASSLVAGGELFF.

V is TRBV7-9 and J is TRBJ1-3; 7 positions agree with TRBD1. The trim removed 5 bases at V and 0 bases at J, leaving 16 bases unmatched. The CDR3 sequence is 19 residues long. Germline V gene lookup returns CDR1 SEHNR and CDR2 FQNEAQ (reference sequence). The CDR3 DNA follows: TGTGCCAGCAGCACAGGAGGACAGGCTGGATTAAACTCTGGAAACACCATATATTTT. This translates into CASSTGGQAGLNSGNTIYF.

This clone came up once. The rearrangement joins TRBV10-2 to TRBJ2-3; TRBD1 is a possible D gene (6 bases). The CDR3 has 14 amino acids. CDR1 WSHSY and CDR2 SAAADI come from the germline V gene. Trimming took off 7 bases at V and 1 base at J, with 12 bases between the two ends. This CDR3 is CASTDRLRTDTQYF. The CDR3 DNA is TGCGCCAGCACTGACAGGCTACGCACAGATACGCAGTATTTT.